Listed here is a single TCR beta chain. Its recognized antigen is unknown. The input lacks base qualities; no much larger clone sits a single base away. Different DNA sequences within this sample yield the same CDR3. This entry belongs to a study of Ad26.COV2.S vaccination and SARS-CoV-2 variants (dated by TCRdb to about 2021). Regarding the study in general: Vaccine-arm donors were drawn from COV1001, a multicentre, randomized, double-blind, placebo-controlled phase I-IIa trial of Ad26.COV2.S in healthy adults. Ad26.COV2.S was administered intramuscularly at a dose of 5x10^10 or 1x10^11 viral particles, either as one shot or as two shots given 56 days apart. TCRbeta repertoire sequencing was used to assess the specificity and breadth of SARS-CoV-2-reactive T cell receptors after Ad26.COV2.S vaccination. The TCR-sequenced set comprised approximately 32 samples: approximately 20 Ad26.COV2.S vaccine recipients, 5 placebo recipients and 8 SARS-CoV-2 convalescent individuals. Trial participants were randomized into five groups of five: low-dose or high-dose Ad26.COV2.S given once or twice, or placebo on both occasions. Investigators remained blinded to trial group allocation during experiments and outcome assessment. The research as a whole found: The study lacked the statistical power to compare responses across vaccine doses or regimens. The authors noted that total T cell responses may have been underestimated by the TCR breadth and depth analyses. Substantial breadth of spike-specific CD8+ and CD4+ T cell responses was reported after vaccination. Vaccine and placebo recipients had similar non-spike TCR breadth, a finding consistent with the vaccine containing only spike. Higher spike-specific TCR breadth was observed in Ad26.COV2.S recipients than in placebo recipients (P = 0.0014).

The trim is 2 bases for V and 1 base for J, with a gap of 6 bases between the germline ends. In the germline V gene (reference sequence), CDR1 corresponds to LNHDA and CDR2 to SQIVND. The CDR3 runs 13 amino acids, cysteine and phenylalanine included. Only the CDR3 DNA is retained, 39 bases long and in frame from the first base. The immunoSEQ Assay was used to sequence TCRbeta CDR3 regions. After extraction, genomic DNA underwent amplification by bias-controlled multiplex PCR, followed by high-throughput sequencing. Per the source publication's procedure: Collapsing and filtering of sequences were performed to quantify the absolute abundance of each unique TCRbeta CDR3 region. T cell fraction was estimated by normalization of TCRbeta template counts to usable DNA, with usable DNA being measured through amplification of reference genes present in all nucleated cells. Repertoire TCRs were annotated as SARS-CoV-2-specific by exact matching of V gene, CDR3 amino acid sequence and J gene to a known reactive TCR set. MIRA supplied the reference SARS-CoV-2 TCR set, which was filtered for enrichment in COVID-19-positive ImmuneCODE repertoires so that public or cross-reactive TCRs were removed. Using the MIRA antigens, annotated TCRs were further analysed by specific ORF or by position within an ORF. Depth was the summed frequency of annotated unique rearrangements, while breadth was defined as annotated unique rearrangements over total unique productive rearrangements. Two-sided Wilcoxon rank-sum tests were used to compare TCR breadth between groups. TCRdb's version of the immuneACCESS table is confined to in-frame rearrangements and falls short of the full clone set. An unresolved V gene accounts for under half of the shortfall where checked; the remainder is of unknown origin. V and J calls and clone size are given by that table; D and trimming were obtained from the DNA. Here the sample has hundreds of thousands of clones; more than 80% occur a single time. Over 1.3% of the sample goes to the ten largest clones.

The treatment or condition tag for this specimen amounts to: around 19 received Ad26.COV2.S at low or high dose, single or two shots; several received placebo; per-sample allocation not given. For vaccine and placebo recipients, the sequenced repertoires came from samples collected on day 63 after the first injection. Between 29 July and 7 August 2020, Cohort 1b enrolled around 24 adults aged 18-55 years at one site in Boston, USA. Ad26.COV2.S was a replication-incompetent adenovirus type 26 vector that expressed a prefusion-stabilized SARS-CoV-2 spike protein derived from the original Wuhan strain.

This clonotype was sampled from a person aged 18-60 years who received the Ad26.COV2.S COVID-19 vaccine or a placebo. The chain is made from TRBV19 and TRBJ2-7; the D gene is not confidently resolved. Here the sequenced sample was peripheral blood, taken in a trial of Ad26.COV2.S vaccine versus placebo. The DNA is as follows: TGTGCCAGTAGTATAAGACAATCCTACGAGCAGTACTTC. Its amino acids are CASSIRQSYEQYF.